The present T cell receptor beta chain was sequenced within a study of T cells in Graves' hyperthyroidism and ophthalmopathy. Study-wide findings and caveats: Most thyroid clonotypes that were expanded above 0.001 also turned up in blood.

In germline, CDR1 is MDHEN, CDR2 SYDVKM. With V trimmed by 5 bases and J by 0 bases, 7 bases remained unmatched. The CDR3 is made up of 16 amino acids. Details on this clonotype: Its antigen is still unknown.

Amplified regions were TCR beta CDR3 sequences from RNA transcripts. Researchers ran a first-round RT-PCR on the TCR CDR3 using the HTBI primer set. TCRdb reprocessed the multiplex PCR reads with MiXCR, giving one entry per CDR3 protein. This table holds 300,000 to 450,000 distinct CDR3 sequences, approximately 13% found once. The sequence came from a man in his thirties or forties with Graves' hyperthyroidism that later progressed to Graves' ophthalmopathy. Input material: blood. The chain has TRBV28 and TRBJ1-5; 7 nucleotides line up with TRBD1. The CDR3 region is CASSTARQGSNQPQHF. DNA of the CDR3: TGTGCCAGCAGTACCGCCCGACAGGGTAGCAATCAGCCCCAGCATTTT. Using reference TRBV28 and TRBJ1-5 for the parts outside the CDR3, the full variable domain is DVKVTQSSRYLVKRTGEKVFLECVQDMDHENMFWYRQDPGLGLRLIYFSYDVKMKEKGDIPEGYSVSREKKERFSLILESASTNQTSMYLCASSTARQGSNQPQHFGDGTRLSIL.